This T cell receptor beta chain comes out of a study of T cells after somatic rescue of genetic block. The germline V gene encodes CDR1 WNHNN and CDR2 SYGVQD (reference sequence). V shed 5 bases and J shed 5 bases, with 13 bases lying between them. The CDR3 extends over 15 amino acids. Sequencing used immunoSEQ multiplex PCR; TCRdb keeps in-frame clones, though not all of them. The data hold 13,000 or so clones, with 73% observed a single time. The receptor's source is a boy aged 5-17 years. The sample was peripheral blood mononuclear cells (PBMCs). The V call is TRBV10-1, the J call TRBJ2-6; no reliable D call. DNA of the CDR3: TGCGCCAGCAGTAACGCACAAAGTCGGGCCAACGTCCTGACTTTC. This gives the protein CASSNAQSRANVLTF.